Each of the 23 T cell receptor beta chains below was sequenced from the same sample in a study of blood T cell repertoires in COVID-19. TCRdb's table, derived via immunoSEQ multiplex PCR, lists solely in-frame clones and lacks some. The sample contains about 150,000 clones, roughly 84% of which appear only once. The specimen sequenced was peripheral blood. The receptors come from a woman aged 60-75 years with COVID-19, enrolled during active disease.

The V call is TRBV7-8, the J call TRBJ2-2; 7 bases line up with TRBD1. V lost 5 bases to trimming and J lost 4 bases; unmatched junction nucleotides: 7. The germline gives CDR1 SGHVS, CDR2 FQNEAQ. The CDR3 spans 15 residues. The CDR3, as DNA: TGTGCCAGCAGCGTCGGGACAGCGGCCACCGGGGAGCTGTTTTTT. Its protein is CASSVGTAATGELFF.

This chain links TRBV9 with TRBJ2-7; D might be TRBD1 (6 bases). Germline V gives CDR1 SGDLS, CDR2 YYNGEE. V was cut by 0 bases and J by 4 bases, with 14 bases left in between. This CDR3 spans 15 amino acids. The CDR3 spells CASSVAGDVDYEQYF. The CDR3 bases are TGTGCCAGCAGCGTAGCAGGGGATGTGGATTACGAGCAGTACTTC.

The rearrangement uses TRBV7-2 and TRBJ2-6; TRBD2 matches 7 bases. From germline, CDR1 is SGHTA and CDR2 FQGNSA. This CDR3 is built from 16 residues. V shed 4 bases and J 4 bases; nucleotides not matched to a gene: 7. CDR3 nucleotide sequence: TGTGCCAGCAGCTCTCAAGCGGGGCTCGGGGCCAACGTCCTGACTTTC. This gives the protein CASSSQAGLGANVLTF.

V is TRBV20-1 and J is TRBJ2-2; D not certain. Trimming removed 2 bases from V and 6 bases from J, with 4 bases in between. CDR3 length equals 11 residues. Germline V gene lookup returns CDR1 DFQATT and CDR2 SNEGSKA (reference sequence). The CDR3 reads CSARYSGELFF. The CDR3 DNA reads TGCAGTGCTAGATACTCCGGGGAGCTGTTTTTT.

DNA of the CDR3: TGTGCCAGCAGAATCGACAGCCTCTACACCTTC. The encoded protein is CASRIDSLYTF. The chain employs TRBV28 and TRBJ1-2; D possibly corresponds to TRBD1 (5 bases). CDR3 length equals 11 residues. The germline V and J ends were trimmed by 6 bases and 10 bases, with 12 bases remaining between them. CDR1 is MDHEN and CDR2 is SYDVKM in the germline V gene.

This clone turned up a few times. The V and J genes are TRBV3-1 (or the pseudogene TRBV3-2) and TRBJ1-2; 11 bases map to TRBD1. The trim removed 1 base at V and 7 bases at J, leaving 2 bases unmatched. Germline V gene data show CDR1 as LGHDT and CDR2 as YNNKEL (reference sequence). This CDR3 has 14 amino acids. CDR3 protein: CASSQAGTGGGYTF. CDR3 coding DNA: TGTGCCAGCAGCCAAGCCGGGACAGGGGGTGGCTACACCTTC.

This CDR3 is CAIRKTGTGPSGANVLTF. CDR3 in DNA: TGTGCCATCAGAAAGACGGGTACAGGGCCCTCTGGGGCCAACGTCCTGACTTTC. This rearrangement joins TRBV10-3 to TRBJ2-6; TRBD1 might be the D (6 bases). V lost 6 bases and J lost 0, with 18 bases in between. The V gene's germline CDR1 is ENHRY and CDR2 SYGVKD. CDR3 length: 18 residues.

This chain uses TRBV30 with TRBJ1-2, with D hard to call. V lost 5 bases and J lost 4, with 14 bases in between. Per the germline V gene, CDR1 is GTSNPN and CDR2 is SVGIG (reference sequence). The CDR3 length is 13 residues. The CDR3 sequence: CAWAPLGGYGYTF. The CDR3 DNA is TGTGCCTGGGCCCCCCTGGGAGGCTATGGCTACACCTTC.

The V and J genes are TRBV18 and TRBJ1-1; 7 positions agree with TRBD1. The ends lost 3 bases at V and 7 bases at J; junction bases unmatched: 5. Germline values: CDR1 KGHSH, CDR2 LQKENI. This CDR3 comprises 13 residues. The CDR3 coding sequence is TGTGCCAGCTCACCCGACAGGGTAGGTGAAGCTTTCTTT. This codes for CASSPDRVGEAFF.

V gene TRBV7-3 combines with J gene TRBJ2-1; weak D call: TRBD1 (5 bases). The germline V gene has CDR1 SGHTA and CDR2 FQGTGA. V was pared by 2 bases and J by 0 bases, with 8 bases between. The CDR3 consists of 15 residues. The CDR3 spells CASSLSGNSYNEQFF. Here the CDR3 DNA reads TGTGCCAGCAGCTTATCAGGGAACTCCTACAATGAGCAGTTCTTC.

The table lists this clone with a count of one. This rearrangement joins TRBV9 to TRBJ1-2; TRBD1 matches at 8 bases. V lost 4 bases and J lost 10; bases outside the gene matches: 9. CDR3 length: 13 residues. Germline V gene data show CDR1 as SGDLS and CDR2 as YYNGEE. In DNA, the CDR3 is TGTGCCAGCAGCTCTCCCGGACAGGGTCCCTACACCTTC. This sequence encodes CASSSPGQGPYTF.

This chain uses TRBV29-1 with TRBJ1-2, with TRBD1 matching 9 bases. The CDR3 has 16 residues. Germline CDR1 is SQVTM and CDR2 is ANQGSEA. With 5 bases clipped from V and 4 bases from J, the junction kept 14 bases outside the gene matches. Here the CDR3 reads CSVKTTGGFGLYGYTF. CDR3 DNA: TGCAGCGTTAAAACGACAGGGGGTTTTGGCCTCTATGGCTACACCTTC. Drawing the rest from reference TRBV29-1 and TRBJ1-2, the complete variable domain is SAVISQKPSRDICQRGTSLTIQCQVDSQVTMMFWYRQQPGQSLTLIATANQGSEATYESGFVIDKFPISRPNLTFSTLTVSNMSPEDSSIYLCSVKTTGGFGLYGYTFGSGTRLTVV.

CDR3 region: CATGGHTGELFF. Written as DNA, the CDR3 is TGTGCCACAGGAGGACACACCGGGGAGCTGTTTTTT. The chain has TRBV10-3 and TRBJ2-2; possible D gene TRBD2, 5 bases. This CDR3 has 12 amino acids. From germline, CDR1 is ENHRY and CDR2 SYGVKD. V dropped 10 bases and J dropped 3 bases, with 9 bases sitting between them.

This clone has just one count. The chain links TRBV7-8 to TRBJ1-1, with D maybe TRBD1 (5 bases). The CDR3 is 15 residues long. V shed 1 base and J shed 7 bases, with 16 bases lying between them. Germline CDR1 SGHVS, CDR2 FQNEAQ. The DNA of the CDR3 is TGTGCCAGCAGCTTAGGGTACAGGCGGGGCGGTGAAGCTTTCTTT. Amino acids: CASSLGYRRGGEAFF.

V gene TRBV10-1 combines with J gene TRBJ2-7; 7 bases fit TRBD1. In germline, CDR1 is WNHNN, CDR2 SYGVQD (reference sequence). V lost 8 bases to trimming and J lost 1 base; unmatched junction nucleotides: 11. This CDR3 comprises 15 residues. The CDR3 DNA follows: TGCGCCAGCCCCCCAAGGGACAGTCTGTCCTACGAGCAGTACGTC. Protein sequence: CASPPRDSLSYEQYV.

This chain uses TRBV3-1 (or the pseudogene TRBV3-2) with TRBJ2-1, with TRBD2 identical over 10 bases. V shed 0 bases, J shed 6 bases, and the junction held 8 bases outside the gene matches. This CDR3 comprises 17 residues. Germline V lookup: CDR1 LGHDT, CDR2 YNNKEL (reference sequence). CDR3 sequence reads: CASSQEGLAGARNEQFF. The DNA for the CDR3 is TGTGCCAGCAGCCAAGAGGGCCTAGCGGGGGCTCGCAATGAGCAGTTCTTC.

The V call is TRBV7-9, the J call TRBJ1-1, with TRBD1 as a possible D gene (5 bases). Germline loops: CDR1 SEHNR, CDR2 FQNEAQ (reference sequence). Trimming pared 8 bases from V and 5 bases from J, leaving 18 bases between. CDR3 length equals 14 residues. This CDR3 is CASWGDGGGTEAFF. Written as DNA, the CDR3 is TGTGCCAGCTGGGGAGACGGGGGGGGAACTGAAGCTTTCTTT.

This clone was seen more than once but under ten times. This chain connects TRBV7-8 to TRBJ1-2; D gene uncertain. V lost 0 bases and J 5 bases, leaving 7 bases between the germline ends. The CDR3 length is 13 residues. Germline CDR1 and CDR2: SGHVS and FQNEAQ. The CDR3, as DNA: TGTGCCAGCAGCTTAGCGGCACTATATGGCTACACCTTC. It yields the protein CASSLAALYGYTF.

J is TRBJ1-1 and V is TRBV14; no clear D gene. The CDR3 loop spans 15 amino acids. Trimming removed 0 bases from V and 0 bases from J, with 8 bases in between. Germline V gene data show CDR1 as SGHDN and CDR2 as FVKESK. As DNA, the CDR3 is TGTGCCAGCAGCCAAGAAATACATATGAACACTGAAGCTTTCTTT. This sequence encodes CASSQEIHMNTEAFF.

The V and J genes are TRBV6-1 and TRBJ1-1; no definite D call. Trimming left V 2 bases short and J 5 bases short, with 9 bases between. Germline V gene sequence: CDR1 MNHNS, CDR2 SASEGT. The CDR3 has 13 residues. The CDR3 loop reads CASSENPGTEAFF. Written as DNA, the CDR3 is TGTGCCAGCAGTGAAAACCCGGGGACTGAAGCTTTCTTT.

CDR3 residues: CSARQPDQPQHF. CDR3 sequence (DNA): TGCAGCGCTCGACAGCCTGATCAGCCCCAGCATTTT. The V call is TRBV29-1, the J call TRBJ1-5; TRBD1 might be the D (5 bases). Germline values: CDR1 SQVTM, CDR2 ANQGSEA. CDR3 length: 12 amino acids. V was shortened by 7 bases and J by 5 bases, with 12 bases between the two germline ends. The whole variable domain, remainder taken from reference TRBV29-1 and TRBJ1-5, is SAVISQKPSRDICQRGTSLTIQCQVDSQVTMMFWYRQQPGQSLTLIATANQGSEATYESGFVIDKFPISRPNLTFSTLTVSNMSPEDSSIYLCSARQPDQPQHFGDGTRLSIL.

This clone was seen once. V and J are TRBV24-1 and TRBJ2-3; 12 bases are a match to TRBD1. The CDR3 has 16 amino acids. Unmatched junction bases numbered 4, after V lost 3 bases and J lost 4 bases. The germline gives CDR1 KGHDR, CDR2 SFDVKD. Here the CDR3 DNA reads TGTGCCACCAGTGATGGGACAGGGGGCTCGGCAGATACGCAGTATTTT. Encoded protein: CATSDGTGGSADTQYF.

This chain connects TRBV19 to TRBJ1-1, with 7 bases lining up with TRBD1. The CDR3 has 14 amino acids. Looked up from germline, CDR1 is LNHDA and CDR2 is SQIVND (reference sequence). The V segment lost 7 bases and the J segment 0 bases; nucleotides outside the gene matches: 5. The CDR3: CASTPQGMNTEAFF. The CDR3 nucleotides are TGTGCCAGTACCCCACAGGGGATGAACACTGAAGCTTTCTTT. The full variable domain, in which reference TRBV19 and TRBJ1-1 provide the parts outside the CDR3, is DGGITQSPKYLFRKEGQNVTLSCEQNLNHDAMYWYRQDPGQGLRLIYYSQIVNDFQKGDIAEGYSVSREKKESFPLTVTSAQKNPTAFYLCASTPQGMNTEAFFGQGTRLTVV.